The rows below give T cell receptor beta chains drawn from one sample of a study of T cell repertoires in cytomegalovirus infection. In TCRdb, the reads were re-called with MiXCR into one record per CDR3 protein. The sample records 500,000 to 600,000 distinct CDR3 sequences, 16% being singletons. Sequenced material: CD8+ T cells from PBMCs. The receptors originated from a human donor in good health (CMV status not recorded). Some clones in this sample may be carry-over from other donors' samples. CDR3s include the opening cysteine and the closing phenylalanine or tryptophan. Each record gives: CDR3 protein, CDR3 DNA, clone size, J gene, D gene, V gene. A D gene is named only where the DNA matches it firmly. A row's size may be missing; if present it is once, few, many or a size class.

CDR3 protein: CASSLETPATEDTGELFF
CDR3 DNA: TGTGCCAGCAGCTTAGAGACCCCTGCGACAGAGGACACCGGGGAGCTGTTTTTT
clone size: few
J gene: TRBJ2-2
D gene: NA
V gene: TRBV7-6

CDR3 protein: CASGTPGQGADTGELFF
CDR3 DNA: TGTGCTAGTGGAACCCCGGGACAGGGGGCAGACACCGGGGAGCTGTTTTTT
clone size: many
J gene: TRBJ2-2
D gene: TRBD1
V gene: TRBV12-5

CDR3 protein: CASSNRGTDTEAFF
CDR3 DNA: TGTGCCAGCAGCAATCGCGGTACGGACACTGAAGCTTTCTTT
clone size: NA
J gene: TRBJ1-1
D gene: NA
V gene: TRBV5-4

CDR3 protein: CAIIEKGQGVETQYF
CDR3 DNA: TGTGCCATCATTGAGAAGGGACAGGGAGTGGAGACCCAGTACTTC
clone size: many
J gene: TRBJ2-5
D gene: TRBD1
V gene: TRBV10-3

CDR3 protein: CASSPYGTGLNIQYF
CDR3 DNA: TGTGCCAGCAGTCCATACGGGACAGGGTTGAACATTCAGTACTTC
clone size: many
J gene: TRBJ2-4
D gene: TRBD1
V gene: TRBV27

CDR3 protein: CASSPVGRQYEQYF
CDR3 DNA: TGTGCCAGCAGTCCGGTTGGAAGGCAGTACGAGCAGTACTTC
clone size: NA
J gene: TRBJ2-7
D gene: NA
V gene: TRBV2

CDR3 protein: CASSLVGREEYF
CDR3 DNA: TGTGCCAGCAGCTTAGTTGGCAGGGAAGAGTACTTC
clone size: NA
J gene: TRBJ2-4
D gene: NA
V gene: TRBV11-2

CDR3 protein: CASSLVQETQYF
CDR3 DNA: TGTGCCAGCAGCTTAGTCCAAGAGACCCAGTACTTC
clone size: many
J gene: TRBJ2-5
D gene: NA
V gene: TRBV7-9

CDR3 protein: CASSLAIEGKAFF
CDR3 DNA: TGTGCCAGCAGCTTGGCAATCGAGGGGAAAGCTTTCTTT
clone size: few
J gene: TRBJ1-1
D gene: NA
V gene: TRBV5-6

CDR3 protein: CASSLYPDSNQPQHF
CDR3 DNA: TGTGCCAGCAGTTTATACCCGGACAGCAATCAGCCCCAGCATTTT
clone size: NA
J gene: TRBJ1-5
D gene: NA
V gene: TRBV27

CDR3 protein: CASSLAGGVNEQFF
CDR3 DNA: TGTGCCAGCAGTTTAGCAGGGGGCGTCAATGAGCAGTTCTTC
clone size: many
J gene: TRBJ2-1
D gene: TRBD1
V gene: TRBV28

CDR3 protein: CATSRDRNHNYGYTF
CDR3 DNA: TGTGCCACCAGCAGGGACAGAAACCATAACTATGGCTACACCTTC
clone size: NA
J gene: TRBJ1-2
D gene: NA
V gene: TRBV15

CDR3 protein: CASSLMGEASGYTF
CDR3 DNA: TGTGCCAGCAGCTTAATGGGGGAGGCGAGTGGCTACACCTTC
clone size: many
J gene: TRBJ1-2
D gene: NA
V gene: TRBV7-3

CDR3 protein: CASSYHPGQGDTEAFF
CDR3 DNA: TGTGCCAGCAGTTATCATCCGGGACAGGGGGACACTGAAGCTTTCTTT
clone size: NA
J gene: TRBJ1-1
D gene: TRBD1
V gene: TRBV6-2/TRBV6-3

CDR3 protein: CASSKGLNTGELFF
CDR3 DNA: TGTGCCAGCAGCAAGGGACTTAACACCGGGGAGCTGTTTTTT
clone size: many
J gene: TRBJ2-2
D gene: NA
V gene: TRBV7-9

CDR3 protein: CASSPGDPGYNEQFF
CDR3 DNA: TGTGCCAGCAGTCCCGGGGACCCGGGGTACAATGAGCAGTTCTTC
clone size: few
J gene: TRBJ2-1
D gene: NA
V gene: TRBV27

CDR3 protein: CATSRALAGARGETQYF
CDR3 DNA: TGTGCCACCAGCAGAGCTCTAGCGGGAGCGAGGGGAGAGACCCAGTACTTC
clone size: few
J gene: TRBJ2-5
D gene: TRBD2
V gene: TRBV15

CDR3 protein: CASSQTSGRAVSYNEQFF
CDR3 DNA: TGTGCCAGCAGCCAAACTAGCGGGAGGGCCGTTTCCTACAATGAGCAGTTCTTC
clone size: many
J gene: TRBJ2-1
D gene: TRBD2
V gene: TRBV11-3

CDR3 protein: CASSGSTGLPRVRGEQFF
CDR3 DNA: TGTGCCAGCAGCGGTAGTACTGGACTCCCCCGCGTCCGAGGGGAGCAGTTCTTC
clone size: few
J gene: TRBJ2-1
D gene: NA
V gene: TRBV7-9

CDR3 protein: CASSIVGISTDTQYF
CDR3 DNA: TGTGCCAGTAGTATAGTCGGGATTAGCACAGATACGCAGTATTTT
clone size: few
J gene: TRBJ2-3
D gene: NA
V gene: TRBV19